Listed below are T cell receptor beta chains from one sample, sequenced in a study of blood T cell repertoires in COVID-19. Profiling relied on immunoSEQ multiplex PCR, and the TCRdb table lists in-frame clones only, not all of them. Among 390,000 or so clones, 75% to 90% were seen once, and the ten largest hold roughly 1%. Material for sequencing was PBMCs or T cells enriched from blood (not recorded which). Receptors were obtained from a man aged 18 to 29 who had recovered from COVID-19. Both conserved end residues are part of each CDR3. D genes are given only for firm matches. Not all rows give a size; the values are once, few, many and, for expanded clones, a class.

clone_size | d_call | j_call | v_call | cdr3_aa | cdr3_nt
NA | TRBD2 | TRBJ2-5 | TRBV5-4 | CASSSKAGGQETQYF | TGTGCCAGCAGCTCCAAAGCGGGAGGCCAAGAGACCCAGTACTTC
few | TRBD1 | TRBJ1-6 | TRBV7-2 | CASSLTGTGNSPLHF | TGTGCCAGCAGCTTAACCGGGACAGGAAATTCACCCCTCCACTTT
NA | NA | TRBJ1-5 | TRBV7-2 | CASSLERGNQPQHF | TGTGCCAGCAGCTTAGAGAGAGGCAATCAGCCCCAGCATTTT
NA | TRBD1 | TRBJ1-3 | TRBV5-1 | CASSSGQGVDTIYF | TGCGCCAGCAGCTCGGGACAGGGTGTAGACACCATATATTTT
few | NA | TRBJ1-1 | TRBV30 | CAWSTGMNTEAFF | TGTGCCTGGAGTACAGGCATGAACACTGAAGCTTTCTTT
NA | TRBD1 | TRBJ1-5 | TRBV9 | CASSSGGGRQPQHF | TGTGCCAGCAGCTCGGGAGGGGGCCGTCAGCCCCAGCATTTT
NA | NA | TRBJ2-7 | TRBV2 | CASSDRGSSYEQYF | TGTGCCAGCAGTGATAGGGGTTCCTCCTACGAGCAGTACTTC
NA | NA | TRBJ1-3 | TRBV7-8 | CASSIITTTSGNTIYF | TGTGCCAGCAGCATAATAACCACAACCTCTGGAAACACCATATATTTT
NA | TRBD2 | TRBJ2-3 | TRBV6-6 | CASSYSWEGQTNTQYF | TGTGCCAGCAGTTACTCGTGGGAGGGCCAGACAAATACGCAGTATTTT
NA | NA | TRBJ1-1 | TRBV7-2 | CASSLVPGSRGEAFF | TGTGCCAGCAGCTTAGTTCCAGGGTCCCGTGGTGAAGCTTTCTTT
NA | TRBD1 | TRBJ1-2 | TRBV11-2 | CASSPLGQGGSGYTF | TGTGCCAGCAGCCCCCTTGGACAGGGGGGCTCTGGCTACACCTTC
many | NA | TRBJ2-7 | TRBV19 | CASSIRSTSEQYF | TGTGCCAGTAGTATTCGTTCGACTAGCGAGCAGTACTTC
NA | NA | TRBJ2-7 | TRBV7-9 | CASSLGQEQYF | TGTGCCAGCAGTCTCGGACAAGAGCAGTACTTC
NA | NA | TRBJ1-1 | TRBV6-5 | CASSSPGTEAFF | TGTGCCAGCAGCAGCCCGGGAACTGAAGCTTTCTTT
NA | NA | TRBJ1-5 | TRBV5-5 | CASNRDVFDQPQHF | TGTGCCAGCAACAGGGACGTTTTCGATCAGCCCCAGCATTTT
NA | NA | TRBJ2-1 | TRBV25-1 | CASSDYLYNEQFF | TGTGCCAGCAGTGACTATCTCTACAATGAGCAGTTCTTC
NA | NA | TRBJ1-2 | TRBV7-9 | CASSFVGDYGYTF | TGTGCCAGCAGCTTTGTAGGGGACTATGGCTACACCTTC
once | NA | TRBJ2-3 | TRBV10-1 | CASSDRGSTDTQYF | TGCGCCAGCAGTGATCGGGGGAGCACAGATACGCAGTATTTT
NA | TRBD2 | TRBJ2-1 | TRBV2 | CASSPRGGQQFF | TGTGCCAGCAGTCCCCGCGGGGGTCAGCAGTTCTTC
few | TRBD1 | TRBJ1-6 | TRBV30 | CAWRWDSYNSPLHF | TGTGCCTGGAGGTGGGACAGCTATAATTCACCCCTCCACTTT
few | NA | TRBJ2-6 | TRBV4-2 | CASSHTQSGSGANVLTF | TGTGCCAGCAGCCATACTCAAAGCGGCTCTGGGGCCAACGTCCTGACTTTC
NA | NA | TRBJ1-3 | TRBV5-1 | CASSLRPGGSGNTIYF | TGCGCCAGCAGCTTGCGCCCCGGGGGTTCTGGAAACACCATATATTTT
NA | TRBD2 | TRBJ2-3 | TRBV9 | CASSVVSGLANTDTQYF | TGTGCCAGCAGCGTAGTTTCAGGACTAGCAAACACAGATACGCAGTATTTT
NA | NA | TRBJ1-1 | TRBV3-1/TRBV3-2 | CASSHTGEAFF | TGTGCCAGCAGCCATACAGGTGAAGCTTTCTTT
NA | NA | TRBJ1-2 | TRBV3-1/TRBV3-2 | CASSQDPGTARGYTF | TGTGCCAGCAGCCAAGATCCGGGGACTGCCAGGGGCTACACCTTC
NA | NA | TRBJ2-5 | TRBV2 | CASSEFEGVYVTQYF | TGTGCCAGCAGTGAATTCGAGGGAGTATATGTGACCCAGTACTTC
once | NA | TRBJ1-3 | TRBV5-1 | CASSSNLMEGNTIYF | TGCGCCAGCAGCTCCAATCTCATGGAGGGAAACACCATATATTTT
NA | NA | TRBJ1-5 | TRBV6-5 | CASSYLGGDQPQHF | TGTGCCAGCAGTTACCTGGGAGGGGATCAGCCCCAGCATTTT
NA | NA | TRBJ2-3 | TRBV5-1 | CASSLGQGSTDTQYF | TGCGCCAGCAGCTTGGGGCAGGGTTCTACAGATACGCAGTATTTT
NA | TRBD2 | TRBJ2-5 | TRBV4-1 | CASSQRRASGGAGQETQYF | TGCGCCAGCAGCCAAAGGCGGGCTAGCGGGGGGGCGGGACAAGAGACCCAGTACTTC
NA | NA | TRBJ1-1 | TRBV21-1 | CASTRRDRTPKAFF | TGTGCCAGCACCAGGAGGGACAGGACGCCGAAAGCTTTCTTT